This T cell receptor beta chain was recorded in a study of blood T cell repertoires in COVID-19. At the level of the study: Samples of COVID-19 (acute and convalescent) were obtained from the United States, Italy and Spain. Sources were T cells, B-cell-depleted T cells, or PBMCs; the material itself was cDNA or gDNA.

Recruited during active infection, patients (from Seattle) were subsequently followed longitudinally. In the authors' workflow: For nucleated cells, counts were estimated from reference gene primer amplification. Sequenced by immunoSEQ multiplex PCR; TCRdb stores in-frame clones only, minus some. V and J calls and clone size are as listed in that table; D and trimming were resolved from the DNA. The sample has over 60,000 clones, approximately 73% seen once. The CDR3 covers 15 residues. V lost 4 bases and J lost 6; bases outside the gene matches: 9. The germline V gene encodes CDR1 SGHRS and CDR2 YFSETQ.

The TCR sequence derives from a man aged 60 to 75 with COVID-19, enrolled during active disease. The chain carries TRBV5-1 and TRBJ2-2; 7 bases are shared with TRBD1. The sample was peripheral blood. CDR3 in DNA: TGCGCCAGCAGCCCCGGGACAGCTCGTTCCGGGGAGCTGTTTTTT. Its protein is CASSPGTARSGELFF.